This T cell receptor beta chain came from a study of low-dose radiotherapy and immunotherapy resistance in tumors. Study overall: Every two weeks patients got nivolumab 240 mg flat dose, plus ipilimumab 1 mg/kg every six weeks, intravenously. Each patient took aspirin at a dose of 300 mg by mouth once daily over the course of four cycles, with dosing beginning on cycle 1 day 1.

Priming of first-strand cDNA relied on TRAV- and TRBV-specific primers (covering alpha and beta chains). It was with a constant-region primer and a V-primer adapter that TCRs were amplified over roughly 19 PCR cycles. TCRdb called the reads again in MiXCR, with one record for every CDR3 protein. The sample contains under 95,000 distinct CDR3 sequences, around a sixth of which appear only once. Time point reported: after trial treatment. As for treatment: LDRT plus nivolumab, ipilimumab, low-dose cyclophosphamide and aspirin (RACIN trial). Per germline, CDR1 LNHDA and CDR2 SQIVND (reference sequence). CDR3 length: 13 residues. Trimming shortened V by 1 base and J by 3 bases, and 4 bases separated the two germline ends. This clonotype has at least ten counts.

The V gene is TRBV19, the J gene TRBJ1-5; no clear D gene. The input for sequencing was PBMCs, taken after low-dose radiotherapy plus immunotherapy. This TCR derives from a male donor with prostate cancer. In nucleotides, the CDR3 is TGTGCCAGTAGTATAGGGAACAATCAGCCCCAGCATTTT. It yields the protein CASSIGNNQPQHF.